This record covers a single T cell receptor (beta chain). This sample was included in a study of blood T cell repertoires in COVID-19. Study as a whole: Some COVID-19 samples were acute and others convalescent; all came from the United States, Italy and Spain.

Libraries were prepared by immunoSEQ multiplex PCR; TCRdb keeps only in-frame clonotypes and omits some of them. Among about 210,000 clones listed, over 75% were seen once. Assignments of participants to cohorts depended upon their own reported clinical history. Recovered Cohort 3 donors showed two negative PCRs, clearance, or symptom resolution. Sequencing used PBMCs or T cells enriched from blood (not recorded which). The clonotype originates from a man in his forties or fifties who had recovered from COVID-19.

The CDR3 sequence: CASSLGAGDYEQYF. The DNA of the CDR3 is TGCGCCAGCAGCTTGGGAGCGGGCGACTACGAGCAGTACTTC. The chain joins TRBV5-1 to TRBJ2-7; a possible D gene is TRBD2 (6 bases). V was trimmed by 0 bases and J by 3 bases, leaving 10 bases between them. Germline V lookup: CDR1 SGHRS, CDR2 YFSETQ. This CDR3 has 14 amino acids.